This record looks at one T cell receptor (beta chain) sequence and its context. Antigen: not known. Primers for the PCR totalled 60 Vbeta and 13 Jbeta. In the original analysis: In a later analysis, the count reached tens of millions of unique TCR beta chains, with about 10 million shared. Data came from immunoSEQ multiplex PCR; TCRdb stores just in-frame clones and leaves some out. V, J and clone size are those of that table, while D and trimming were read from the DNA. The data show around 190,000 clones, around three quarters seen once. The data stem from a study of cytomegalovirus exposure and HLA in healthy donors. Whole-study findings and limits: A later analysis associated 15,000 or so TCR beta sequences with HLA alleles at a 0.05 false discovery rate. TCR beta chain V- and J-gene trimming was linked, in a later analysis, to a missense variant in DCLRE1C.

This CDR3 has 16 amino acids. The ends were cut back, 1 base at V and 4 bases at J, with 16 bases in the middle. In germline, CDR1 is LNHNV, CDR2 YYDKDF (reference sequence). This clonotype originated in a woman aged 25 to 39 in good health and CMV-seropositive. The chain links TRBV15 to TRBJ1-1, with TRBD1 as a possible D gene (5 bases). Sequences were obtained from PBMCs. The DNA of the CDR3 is TGTGCCACCAGCAGAGTCTCCGGGGGTTGGCGCACTGAAGCTTTCTTT. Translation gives CATSRVSGGWRTEAFF.